This entry is about one TCR beta chain. What it binds is unknown. Other DNA sequences in the sample encode the same CDR3. V was trimmed by 0 bases and J by 5 bases, leaving 7 bases between them. The CDR3 is 13 residues long. The germline V gene encodes CDR1 MNHEY and CDR2 SMNVEV (reference sequence). Some clones are missing from TCRdb's copy, which holds only in-frame ones; the method was immunoSEQ multiplex PCR. This table has some 2,000,000 clones, about 94% appearing once. CD45RO-negative CD8 cells positively selected for CCR7 made up the naive population, which excluded terminally differentiated effector memory CD45RA+ cells. This entry is derived from a study of shared clonotypes between healthy human individuals. The study's findings and limits: Sample collection involved blood only; tissue repertoires are likely different.

The chain is built from TRBV27 and TRBJ1-2, with no clear D. The TCR sequence derives from a young man in good health. Material for sequencing was naive CD8+ T cells sorted from blood. The CDR3 DNA reads TGTGCCAGCAGTTTATCAGGACTGTATGGCTACACCTTC. Translating gives CASSLSGLYGYTF.